The 25 T cell receptor beta chains below all came from one sample that was sequenced in a study of T cells in Graves' hyperthyroidism and ophthalmopathy. The CDR3 regions of TCR beta were amplified from RNA transcripts. The study used the HTBI primer set for a first-round RT-PCR of the TCR CDR3. TCRdb recomputed calls from the multiplex PCR reads with MiXCR, one row per CDR3 protein. The sample comprises about 180,000 distinct CDR3 sequences, over 15% of which are singletons, and roughly 32% rests with the top ten. Sequencing was done on a sample of blood. The origin of the receptors is a woman in her forties or fifties with Graves' hyperthyroidism.

This clonotype has at least ten counts. The CDR3 DNA reads as TGCAGTGCTTCGGCTATTGCGAACACTGAAGCTTTCTTT. Its translation is CSASAIANTEAFF. The chain combines TRBV20-1 with TRBJ1-1, with D hard to call. This CDR3 is built from 13 residues. V lost 5 bases, J lost 1 base, and 11 bases lay in between. Germline CDR1 and CDR2: DFQATT and SNEGSKA (reference sequence).

As for this clonotype: A read error is possible here, since a much larger clone lies one base away. The V gene is TRBV6-5, the J gene TRBJ1-3; maybe TRBD1 (6 bases). Germline V lookup: CDR1 MNHEY, CDR2 SVGAGI. CDR3 size: 16 residues. In nucleotides, the CDR3 is TGTGCCAGCAGTTACTCGTCGGGGGGGGCGGGAAACACCAGATATTTT. Amino acids: CASSYSSGGAGNTRYF.

This clonotype was counted many times. The chain combines TRBV13 with TRBJ2-1; D tentatively reads TRBD1 or TRBD2 (6 bases each). The CDR3 is 16 residues long. Per germline, CDR1 PRHDT and CDR2 FYEKMQ (reference sequence). Between the trimmed V and J ends, which lost 5 bases and 0 bases, there was a span of 14 bases. The DNA for the CDR3 is TGTGCCAGCAGCGTACTAGGGGGGAGCTCCTACAATGAGCAGTTCTTC. It translates to CASSVLGGSSYNEQFF.

This chain joins TRBV28 and TRBJ2-7, with D perhaps matching TRBD1 (6 bases). This CDR3 is 13 amino acids long. The ends were cut back, 4 bases at V and 2 bases at J, with 9 bases in the middle. Germline assignment: CDR1 MDHEN and CDR2 SYDVKM. The CDR3 sequence is CASSSQGTYEQYF. In DNA, the CDR3 is TGTGCCAGCAGTTCCCAGGGGACCTACGAGCAGTACTTC.

This clonotype has more than one count but fewer than ten. The rearrangement uses TRBV12-3 or TRBV12-4 and TRBJ2-2; maybe TRBD2 (5 bases). V lost 4 bases and J lost 2, with 14 bases in between. The CDR3 extends over 16 amino acids. This CDR3 is CASSSGETRNTGELFF. Here the CDR3 DNA reads TGTGCCAGCAGTTCCGGGGAGACTCGAAACACCGGGGAGCTGTTTTTT.

This clonotype was found many times. The V gene is TRBV9, the J gene TRBJ2-5; D might be TRBD2 (7 bases). V dropped 1 base and J dropped 5 bases, with 15 bases sitting between them. In germline, CDR1 is SGDLS, CDR2 YYNGEE. The CDR3 has 15 amino acids. CDR3 nucleotide sequence: TGTGCCAGCAGCGTACTCGGGGGGCGGCAGGAGACCCAGTACTTC. It is translated as CASSVLGGRQETQYF.

The table lists this clonotype with many counts. This chain uses TRBV6-1 with TRBJ2-3, with TRBD2 matching 12 bases. V was clipped by 6 bases and J by 2 bases; unmatched bases: 9. The CDR3 is 17 amino acids. Germline loops: CDR1 MNHNS, CDR2 SASEGT. The CDR3: CASRKTTSGGFTDTQYF. As DNA, the CDR3 is TGTGCCAGCAGGAAAACGACTAGCGGGGGATTCACAGATACGCAGTATTTT.

This clonotype was detected many times. The CDR3 loop reads CASSDCPTGATILAKNIQYF. The CDR3 DNA follows: TGTGCCAGCAGTGACTGCCCGACAGGGGCGACAATACTAGCCAAAAACATTCAGTACTTC. The chain employs TRBV6-4 and TRBJ2-4; 8 bases agree with TRBD1. The CDR3 has 20 amino acids. CDR1 and CDR2 (germline): MRHNA, SNTAGT. The V gene end was trimmed by 1 base and the J gene end by 0 bases; junction bases not matched to a gene: 14.

This clonotype appeared many times. The rearrangement links TRBV20-1 to TRBJ2-1; D is perhaps TRBD2 (6 bases). This CDR3 spans 14 amino acids. The V gene's germline CDR1 is DFQATT and CDR2 SNEGSKA (reference sequence). V lost 3 bases to trimming and J lost 1 base, with 10 bases between them. CDR3 DNA: TGCAGTGCTAGGGAGCGGGTTTCCTACAATGAGCAGTTCTTC. It translates to CSARERVSYNEQFF.

The chain has TRBV7-6 and TRBJ2-2, with 9 bases identical to TRBD2. This CDR3 comprises 19 residues. With V trimmed by 2 bases and J by 2 bases, 12 bases remained unmatched. From germline, CDR1 is SGHVS and CDR2 FNYEAQ. Here the CDR3 reads CASSLIGASGDLNTGELFF. The CDR3 DNA is TGTGCCAGCAGCTTAATCGGGGCTAGCGGGGACCTAAACACCGGGGAGCTGTTTTTT.

This clonotype was recorded at least ten times. The chain recombines TRBV14 with TRBJ2-3, with 7 bases aligning to TRBD1. CDR3 length: 15 amino acids. Germline V CDR1 and CDR2: SGHDN, FVKESK. J gave up 2 bases and V 5 bases, and 7 bases lay outside the gene matches. In DNA form, the CDR3 reads TGTGCCAGCAGCACTTGGACAGGAGCCACAGATACGCAGTATTTT. Encoded protein: CASSTWTGATDTQYF.

This clonotype was counted many times. V gene TRBV15 combines with J gene TRBJ2-2; TRBD1 might be the D (6 bases). This CDR3 is 16 amino acids long. Germline loops: CDR1 LNHNV, CDR2 YYDKDF (reference sequence). Between the trimmed V and J ends, which lost 5 bases and 7 bases, there was a span of 20 bases. CDR3 in DNA: TGTGCCACCAGCCGAGCACAAGGGGGTTCAAACGGGGAGCTGTTTTTT. It yields the protein CATSRAQGGSNGELFF.

The CDR3 DNA is TGTGCCAGCAGCCCCACCCAGGGATCCAATGGCTACACCTTC. It encodes CASSPTQGSNGYTF. The rearrangement links TRBV5-6 to TRBJ1-2; a possible D gene is TRBD1 (5 bases). From germline, CDR1 is SGHDT and CDR2 YYEEEE. This CDR3 comprises 14 residues. With 4 bases removed from V and 6 bases from J, the gap between germline ends came to 16 bases.

There are many counts of this clonotype. CDR3 sequence: CASSTGANTEAFF. Written as DNA, the CDR3 is TGTGCCAGCTCAACAGGGGCGAACACTGAAGCTTTCTTT. The chain uses TRBV18 and TRBJ1-1; 7 bases fit TRBD1. CDR1 is KGHSH and CDR2 is LQKENI in the germline V gene. J gave up 1 base and V 5 bases, and 1 base lay outside the gene matches. The CDR3 covers 13 residues.

This clonotype was observed many times. The J gene is TRBJ2-7, the V gene TRBV5-8; D is undetermined. The CDR3 sequence is 11 residues long. CDR1 and CDR2 from the germline V gene are SGHTS and YDEGEE. Trimming cost V 4 bases and J 7 bases, with 9 bases left between them. The DNA of the CDR3 is TGTGCCAGCAGCCTCACCTTGGAGCAGTACTTC. Amino acids: CASSLTLEQYF.

This clonotype has ten or more counts. The rearrangement uses TRBV11-3 and TRBJ2-5, with 7 bases fitting TRBD2. The junction had 19 bases not matched to a gene; V was cut back by 5 bases and J by 1 base. The CDR3 extends over 19 amino acids. CDR1 and CDR2 (germline): SGHNT, YENEEA. The CDR3 coding sequence is TGTGCCAGCAGCGCCAGACCAACCCATTTGGGGGGGTCCCAAGAGACCCAGTACTTC. It codes for CASSARPTHLGGSQETQYF. The full variable domain, in which reference TRBV11-3 and TRBJ2-5 provide the parts outside the CDR3, is EAGVVQSPRYKIIEKKQPVAFWCNPISGHNTLYWYLQNLGQGPELLIRYENEEAVDDSQLPKDRFSAERLKGVDSTLKIQPAELGDSAVYLCASSARPTHLGGSQETQYFGPGTRLLVL.

This sequence joins TRBV5-6 and TRBJ1-2; D perhaps matches TRBD1 (6 bases). The CDR3 extends over 15 amino acids. Trimming left V 0 bases short and J 4 bases short, with 13 bases between. CDR1 and CDR2 from the germline V gene are SGHDT and YYEEEE. The CDR3 region has the DNA TGTGCCAGCAGCTTGGGAGTCTCCAGGGGCTATGGCTACACCTTC. It is translated as CASSLGVSRGYGYTF.

The J gene is TRBJ1-5, the V gene TRBV19, with 7 bases identical to TRBD1. This CDR3 is built from 15 residues. CDR1 is LNHDA and CDR2 is SQIVND in the germline V gene (reference sequence). V lost 5 bases, J lost 2 bases, and 6 bases stayed unmatched. CDR3: CASSSTGAGNQPQHF. DNA for the CDR3: TGTGCCAGTAGTTCCACAGGGGCAGGCAATCAGCCCCAGCATTTT.

The rearrangement uses TRBV5-5 and TRBJ1-5; D is unclear. The CDR3 covers 16 residues. CDR1 is SGHKS, CDR2 YYEKEE, per germline (reference sequence). Trimming cost V 4 bases and J 4 bases, with 18 bases left between them. CDR3 bases: TGTGCCAGCAGCCCGAGGTCGGGCCGAGGTAATCAGCCCCAGCATTTT. Encoded protein: CASSPRSGRGNQPQHF.

This clonotype appeared many times. The chain couples TRBV20-1 to TRBJ2-7; 10 bases align to TRBD1. This CDR3 region has 16 residues. The germline V gene has CDR1 DFQATT and CDR2 SNEGSKA (reference sequence). J was trimmed by 0 bases and V by 6 bases; bases with no gene match: 11. CDR3 bases: TGCAGTGCCCCGGGACAGGGGCACTTATACTCCTACGAGCAGTACTTC. Amino acid sequence: CSAPGQGHLYSYEQYF.

This clonotype turned up a few times. The chain employs TRBV4-3 and TRBJ2-1, with 9 positions matching TRBD2. Germline V gene data show CDR1 as LGHNA and CDR2 as YSLEER. V lost 0 bases, J lost 11 bases, and 14 bases stayed unmatched. The CDR3 extends over 17 amino acids. CDR3 region: CASSQDSGSGGFVKQFF. In DNA, the CDR3 is TGCGCCAGCAGCCAAGATAGCGGTAGCGGGGGCTTTGTTAAGCAGTTCTTC.

V and J are TRBV12-3 or TRBV12-4 and TRBJ1-1, with D unclear. This CDR3 comprises 15 residues. Deletions cut 7 bases from V and 3 bases from J, with 18 bases between. The CDR3 reads CASTLMGGQDTEAFF. In nucleotides, the CDR3 is TGTGCCAGCACTCTAATGGGAGGGCAGGACACTGAAGCTTTCTTT.

J is TRBJ2-5 and V is TRBV5-1; D may be TRBD1 (5 bases). The germline V and J ends were trimmed by 0 bases and 3 bases, with 12 bases remaining between them. This CDR3 region has 15 residues. Germline CDR1 SGHRS, CDR2 YFSETQ. CDR3 in amino acids: CASSLEVGPKETQYF. The CDR3 coding sequence is TGCGCCAGCAGCTTGGAAGTGGGGCCAAAAGAGACCCAGTACTTC. The variable domain in full, with the rest retrieved from reference TRBV5-1 and TRBJ2-5, is KAGVTQTPRYLIKTRGQQVTLSCSPISGHRSVSWYQQTPGQGLQFLFEYFSETQRNKGNFPGRFSGRQFSNSRSEMNVSTLELGDSALYLCASSLEVGPKETQYFGPGTRLLVL.

The V and J genes are TRBV12-3 or TRBV12-4 and TRBJ1-4, with a weak D call TRBD1 (5 bases). V shed 3 bases and J shed 4 bases, with 15 bases lying between them. This CDR3 comprises 16 residues. The CDR3 DNA follows: TGTGCCAGCAGTTTTGGTTTAGAGGGGATTAATGAAAAACTGTTTTTT. Protein product: CASSFGLEGINEKLFF.

This clonotype was recorded many times. The chain links TRBV12-3 or TRBV12-4 to TRBJ2-1; TRBD2 matches at 11 bases. Trimming took 6 bases from V and 2 from J; bases not matched to a gene: 3. The CDR3 extends over 15 amino acids. The CDR3 spells CASRLTSGTYNEQFF. The DNA of the CDR3 is TGTGCCAGCAGGTTGACTAGCGGGACCTACAATGAGCAGTTCTTC.